One sample yielded the 16 T cell receptor beta chains listed below, sequenced in a study of T-cell memory formation after mild COVID-19. Using its own MiXCR run on the 5' RACE reads, TCRdb lists one record per CDR3 protein. The sample includes 260,000 or so distinct CDR3 sequences, approximately 15% of them seen just once. The sequenced sample consisted of PBMCs or a T cell subset sorted from them (not recorded which). Receptor source: a man between 18 and 35 years old who had mild COVID-19 (a few samples of this study predate the infection). Cell type and time point are not known.

The CDR3 DNA reads TGTGCCAGCAGTTACCTACAGGGGGCGAGGGATGAGCAGTTCTTC. This sequence encodes CASSYLQGARDEQFF. This chain uses TRBV6-5 with TRBJ2-1, with 9 bases identical to TRBD1. The CDR3 is made up of 15 amino acids. Losses at the gene ends were 2 bases for V and 8 bases for J; bases not matched to a gene: 7. Looked up from germline, CDR1 is MNHEY and CDR2 is SVGAGI.

The chain joins TRBV6-1 to TRBJ2-3; TRBD2 matches 11 bases. J was trimmed by 3 bases and V by 1 base; bases with no gene match: 6. CDR1 and CDR2 from the germline V gene are MNHNS and SASEGT. The length of the CDR3 is 17 residues. The CDR3 here is CASSEGSTSGGTDTQYF. The CDR3 DNA reads as TGTGCCAGCAGTGAAGGTAGTACTAGCGGGGGAACAGATACGCAGTATTTT.

This clonotype was detected only a few times. The gene calls are TRBV25-1 and TRBJ1-1; unclear D gene. The CDR3 sequence is 13 residues long. V lost 0 bases and J 3 bases, leaving 5 bases between the germline ends. CDR1 is MGHDK, CDR2 SYGVNS, per germline. The CDR3 is CASSEYGYTEAFF. The CDR3 nucleotides are TGTGCCAGCAGTGAATATGGATACACTGAAGCTTTCTTT.

This clonotype has a handful of counts. The chain is built from TRBV4-3 and TRBJ2-7; no clear D gene. The CDR3 length is 14 residues. Trimming took off 4 bases at V and 2 bases at J, with 12 bases between the two ends. Germline values: CDR1 LGHNA, CDR2 YSLEER. This chain's CDR3 is CASSRDQSTYEQYF. The CDR3 nucleotides are TGCGCCAGCAGCCGAGACCAATCCACCTACGAGCAGTACTTC.

This clonotype was seen repeatedly, ten times or more. The V call is TRBV3-1, the J call TRBJ2-7; D is possibly TRBD2 (5 bases). The CDR3 extends over 15 amino acids. Trimming stripped 3 bases from V and 4 bases from J, with 16 bases between. Looked up from germline, CDR1 is LGHDT and CDR2 is YNNKEL (reference sequence). CDR3 in amino acids: CASSQRGLGGYEQYF. In DNA, the CDR3 is TGTGCCAGCAGCCAGCGAGGCCTTGGAGGTTACGAGCAGTACTTC.

There are many counts of this clonotype. The CDR3 DNA follows: TGTGCCAGCAGTACAGGGGTCCTCCATAATGAGCAGTTCTTC. Translating it yields CASSTGVLHNEQFF. The chain is built from TRBV25-1 and TRBJ2-1, with 7 bases matching TRBD1. There are 14 residues in the CDR3. Per germline, CDR1 MGHDK and CDR2 SYGVNS. After removal of 5 bases from V and 7 bases from J, the junction contained 8 bases not matched to a gene.

The J gene is TRBJ1-1, the V gene TRBV11-2, with 8 bases lining up with TRBD1. This CDR3 is built from 16 residues. Per the germline V gene, CDR1 is SGHAT and CDR2 is FQNNGV. V shed 5 bases and J 2 bases; nucleotides not matched to a gene: 10. CDR3 amino acids: CASSQRQGFTNTEAFF. CDR3 in DNA: TGTGCCAGCAGCCAACGACAGGGGTTCACCAACACTGAAGCTTTCTTT.

The chain combines TRBV21-1 with TRBJ2-1. TRBV21-1 is described as a pseudogene. This CDR3 spans 15 amino acids. The CDR3 loop reads CASSKAGTDFNEQFF. The CDR3 DNA reads TGTGCCAGCAGCAAAGCGGGTACGGATTTCAATGAGCAGTTCTTC.

This clonotype was observed a handful of times. The rearrangement links TRBV5-1 to TRBJ1-1; 8 positions match TRBD1. This CDR3 spans 16 amino acids. Germline CDR1 reads SGHRS; CDR2 reads YFSETQ. The V segment lost 4 bases and the J segment 1 base; nucleotides outside the gene matches: 9. CDR3 residues: CASSQGPGGWNTEAFF. The DNA for the CDR3 is TGCGCCAGCAGCCAGGGACCAGGGGGCTGGAACACTGAAGCTTTCTTT. Combining the CDR3 with reference TRBV5-1 and TRBJ1-1 gives the whole variable domain KAGVTQTPRYLIKTRGQQVTLSCSPISGHRSVSWYQQTPGQGLQFLFEYFSETQRNKGNFPGRFSGRQFSNSRSEMNVSTLELGDSALYLCASSQGPGGWNTEAFFGQGTRLTVV.

In its sample, this clonotype was seen many times. The chain employs TRBV9 and TRBJ2-5, with D possibly being TRBD1 (5 bases). The germline V gene has CDR1 SGDLS and CDR2 YYNGEE. The CDR3 covers 14 residues. V was cut by 4 bases and J by 4 bases, with 14 bases left in between. This CDR3 reads CASSPRTRTETQYF. CDR3 nucleotides: TGTGCCAGCAGCCCCCGGACACGGACAGAGACCCAGTACTTC.

This clonotype was seen a few times. The chain is built from TRBV29-1 and TRBJ2-3; D is undetermined. The CDR3 sequence is 15 residues long. Trimming removed 8 bases from V and 0 bases from J, with 18 bases in between. Per germline, CDR1 SQVTM and CDR2 ANQGSEA. The CDR3 region is CSPGVGIGSTDTQYF. CDR3 coding DNA: TGCAGCCCAGGCGTGGGGATCGGGAGCACAGATACGCAGTATTTT.

The V and J genes are TRBV7-9 and TRBJ1-4; possible D gene TRBD1, 6 bases. V was cut by 0 bases and J by 2 bases, with 10 bases left in between. CDR1 is SEHNR and CDR2 is FQNEAQ in the germline V gene (reference sequence). CDR3 size: 16 residues. The CDR3 nucleotides read TGTGCCAGCAGCTTAGCGCTGGGGGCGACTAATGAAAAACTGTTTTTT. It specifies CASSLALGATNEKLFF.

This clonotype showed up just a few times. The V and J genes are TRBV2 and TRBJ2-3; D gene ambiguous. There are 13 residues in the CDR3. The V gene lost 1 base and the J gene lost 3 bases, with 5 bases spanning the gap. Germline V gene sequence: CDR1 SNHLY, CDR2 FYNNEI. In nucleotides, the CDR3 is TGTGCCAGCAGTGAAGGGGGAACAGATACGCAGTATTTT. It yields the protein CASSEGGTDTQYF.

This clonotype has a count of ten or more. The chain is built from TRBV4-1 and TRBJ2-1, with D maybe TRBD2 (5 bases). Germline CDR1 and CDR2: MGHRA and YSYEKL. The CDR3 runs to 15 residues. The V and J ends lost 0 bases and 8 bases respectively, with 14 bases between them. The CDR3 loop is CASSQEFLPRDEQFF. CDR3 bases: TGCGCCAGCAGCCAAGAGTTTCTACCGAGGGATGAGCAGTTCTTC.

This clonotype was found many times. The genes are TRBV7-6 and TRBJ2-7; D is uncertain. This CDR3 comprises 13 residues. CDR1 SGHVS and CDR2 FNYEAQ come from the germline V gene. V was pared by 3 bases and J by 3 bases, with 9 bases between. DNA for the CDR3: TGTGCCAGCAGCTTGGGTCCCAGCTACGAGCAGTACGTC. This encodes CASSLGPSYEQYV.

The genes are TRBV7-9 and TRBJ2-7, with TRBD1 as a possible D gene (6 bases). The CDR3 consists of 14 residues. Trimming stripped 4 bases from V and 3 bases from J, with 13 bases between. Germline V gene lookup returns CDR1 SEHNR and CDR2 FQNEAQ (reference sequence). CDR3 in amino acids: CASSSTGFHYEQYV. The CDR3 coding sequence is TGTGCCAGCAGCTCGACAGGTTTTCACTACGAGCAGTACGTC.